The source of this T cell receptor (beta chain) is a study of cytomegalovirus exposure and HLA in healthy donors (dated by TCRdb to 2016 to 2017). Context from the whole study: In an earlier analysis of approximately 500 of the donors, 276 Gb of sequence data and approximately 120 million unique TCR beta sequences from roughly 180 million T cells were reported. About 280 gigabases of sequencing data and around 85 million unique TCR sequences made up an early release that covered under 750 HLA-typed donors. Of the roughly 420 genotyped donors, more than 75% were placed in the genetic ancestry cluster associated with self-reported Caucasian donors. The aim of the study was to test whether cataloging public T cell receptors could identify signatures of past pathogen exposure. The study profiled the T cell repertoires of hundreds of subjects by immunosequencing and related them to cytomegalovirus serostatus. Besides the first cohort of roughly 640 subjects, a separate validation cohort made up of some 110 different subjects was used. To predict cytomegalovirus infection status, the study brought together high-throughput TCR immunosequencing, statistical association of individual TCRs with disease status, and machine learning. To study patterns of TCR occurrence, a later analysis re-analyzed previously published TCR beta repertoires from several hundred donors and added high-resolution HLA genotyping. Rather than drawing on any new phenotypic data, the later analysis identified candidate immune exposures from TCR beta sequences and the way those sequences occurred across donors. An earlier analysis of about 620 of the donors applied high-throughput TCR beta sequencing to assess whether each TCR beta V gene segment acted as functional or pseudogenic. Donor age, sex, ethnicity and CMV serostatus were collected together with the repertoire data. A later genetic analysis took genome-wide SNP genotypes for about 55% of the roughly 670 donors and used that subset as a discovery cohort. All discovery cohort repertoires had been generated on a single sequencing platform. Both class I and class II loci were covered by HLA typing, at four-digit resolution. The number of donors typed differed by locus, with roughly 629-640 for A, B, C, DRB1 and DQB1, 522 for DQA1, 600 to 610 for DPA1, and some 450 for DPB1. A handful of DR-DQ haplotypes were handled as single units for association and clustering because linkage in the cohort was strong. On average, 235,054 unique TCR beta nucleotide sequences were sequenced per donor among 300 to 500 genotyped donors of the cohort, with 15% to 20% of those sequences being non-productive.

The CDR3 covers 18 residues, taking in both the cysteine and the phenylalanine. The retained sequence is limited to the CDR3, 54 bases, with the frame set at the first base. The V end loses 5 bases and the J end loses 0 bases, and a stretch of 21 bases separates them. CDR1 is given as SGHVS and CDR2 as FNYEAQ, both from the germline V gene. As regards this clone: The antigen it recognizes is unknown. The sample holds no much larger clone one base away, and base qualities are not on file.

The cohort consisted of hundreds of healthy bone marrow donors. All cohort members were sampled while nominally healthy, although unrecorded immune exposures were likely present. The donor was CMV seronegative and belonged to the group of roughly 330 seronegative cohort members. Every donor gave a peripheral blood sample, and the peripheral blood mononuclear cells from that sample were used for TCR beta sequencing. Genomic DNA extraction from the blood cell samples was performed with the Qiagen DNeasy Blood Extraction Kit. Libraries were made using the immunoSEQ multiplex PCR assay. For the multiplex PCR, a mixture combining 60 forward primers for TCR Vbeta segments and 13 reverse primers for TCR Jbeta segments was used. Amplification of the CDR3 region of rearranged TCR beta genes was performed with a multiplex PCR assay on genomic DNA. On the Illumina HiSeq System, the amplified TCR beta libraries were sequenced as 87-base-pair reads. The original methods were these. Across the 700 or so repertoires, a later analysis counted about 81 million unique TCR beta chains, approximately 10 million of which were shared by at least two donors. To remove PCR and sequencing errors, raw reads were error-corrected and collapsed into unique sequences using a nearest-neighbor algorithm that merged closely related sequences. CDR3 sequences were aligned to IMGT reference sequences to assign V, D and J gene segments. For a sequence to be retained, a match of at least six nucleotides to both a V gene segment and a J gene segment was required. Rearrangements were called productive when the CDR3 lacked stop codons and stayed in frame with V and J; all others were non-productive. Following IMGT convention, CDR3 was defined as the stretch from the second conserved V-encoded cysteine up to the conserved J-encoded phenylalanine. The earlier analysis of 500 to 600 of the donors excluded sequences that lacked an unambiguous match to a single V gene segment. In an earlier analysis of several hundred of the donors, V segments were called functional above 56.7% productive rearrangements and were called segregating when the between-donor standard deviation exceeded 5%. To diagnose cytomegalovirus status from the catalog of TCR beta chain sequences, a statistical classification framework was built. V and J gene assignment, in a later analysis, came from comparing TCR nucleotide sequences with IMGT/GENE-DB human TR gene sequences. A later analysis assigned CDR3 sequences and most-parsimonious VDJ recombination scenarios with the TCRdist pipeline. In a later analysis, each TCR beta chain was defined by its CDR3 amino acid sequence together with its V-gene family, and reads lacking a unique V-gene family were excluded. A later analysis removed 592 highly shared, low-generation-probability nucleotide sequences to deal with suspected cross-contamination and a sequencing artifact. In a later analysis, a clonal expansion index for each public chain was calculated from normalized within-repertoire ranks of inferred template counts. In a later analysis, generation probabilities were computed using a VDJ recombination model fitted to out-of-frame rearrangements, and the results were checked against IGoR. In a later analysis, hypergeometric tests were used to score TCR-TCR, TCR-HLA and TCR-CMV co-occurrence, with a repertoire-size bias correction applied to TCR pairs. False discovery rates were estimated in a later analysis by permuting HLA or CMV assignments 20 times. In a later analysis, co-occurring TCRs were grouped using DBSCAN, with TCRdist sequence similarity added in when clustering inside HLA-allele-positive subsets. Co-occurrence clustering excluded repertoires with fewer than 30,000 or more than 120,000 public chains, plus five with anomalous nucleotide sharing. TCRdb took this table from immuneACCESS and kept in-frame rearrangements with V and J called. Such tables lack part of the clones; where checked against another copy, unresolved V genes explain under half of the gap, and the rest is unexplained. V, J and clone size are those of that table, while D and trimming were read from the DNA. In this sample the table shows around 170,000 clones, about 84% of which occur a single time. Of the sample, less than 4.5% is held by the ten largest clones.

What the research found in general, with its limitations: In vitro tests confirmed that a few of the cytomegalovirus-associated TCR beta chains recognize cytomegalovirus antigens. A later analysis reported that several top co-occurrence clusters appeared linked to parvovirus B19, influenza, CMV and Epstein-Barr virus. Correlated functional status among segregating V segments might be attributable to linkage disequilibrium, but an unknown experimental factor could not be ruled out. A later genetic analysis associated a missense DCLRE1C variant with V-gene and J-gene trimming of TCR beta chains, and an independent cohort replicated the association. A further reported finding was that TCR beta sequences accurately predicted the HLA-A and HLA-B alleles for most subjects in the first cohort. Sequencing depth was assumed to be roughly uniform across donors in the presence/absence analyses, though that assumption may not hold. Immune exposure information for the cohort was limited to CMV serostatus. Across donors, most TCR sequences were observed very rarely, whereas some public TCRs were present in many individuals. Because counts were too low, around 17 rarely observed V segments, including chromosome 9 orphons, were left out of the earlier analysis of approximately 500 of the donors. When HLA alleles, especially DR and DQ, strongly co-occurred, attributing TCR associations to individual alleles was difficult. It was suggested by the authors that the approach could potentially be generalized to other disease states and immunological phenotypes. In a later genetic analysis, fewer N-insertions in productive TCRs were reported among donors in an Asian-associated ancestry cluster than the 666-donor mean. The cohort was sequenced for TCR beta chains only, and without alpha or paired-chain data the features that could be detected were limited. Some IMGT-functional V segments, including TRBV6-2 and TRBV6-3, could not be distinguished by the 87-base-pair reads and were therefore excluded. The sequencing pipeline was judged likely to have produced a cluster of highly shared sequence variants as a technical artifact. The classifier was reported to diagnose cytomegalovirus status with high specificity and sensitivity in both the original cohort and the validation cohort. At a false discovery rate of 0.05, a later analysis linked some 17,000 TCR beta sequences to specific HLA alleles. Most CMV-associated TCR beta chains appeared to be HLA-restricted in a later analysis, and the HLA associations seemed to be driven largely by CMV exposure. In a later analysis, HLA-associated TCR beta chains showed more clonal expansion and lower generation probabilities than non-associated chains that were equally common. HLA typing was unavailable for some donors at each locus, so association tests used only the typed subset. In the study, some 160 TCR beta chains were listed as associated with cytomegalovirus. An earlier analysis of roughly 570 of the donors showed that most TCR beta V segments appeared in productive rearrangements either about 90% or about 30% of the time, which broadly matched IMGT annotations. A later analysis found that TCR association rates varied across HLA loci, with DRB1 alleles showing the most associated TCRs and HLA-C alleles the fewest.

The specimen was PBMCs. The receptor was isolated from a man aged 50 to 59 in good health and CMV-seronegative. This sequence uses TRBV7-6 and TRBJ2-3; TRBD2 could be the D gene, as 6 bases match. Here the CDR3 is given as CASSVTGGRGLSTDTQYF. The sequenced DNA is TGTGCCAGCAGCGTCACCGGCGGGCGGGGCCTAAGCACAGATACGCAGTATTTT.